The rows below give T cell receptor beta chains drawn from one sample of a study of shared clonotypes between healthy human individuals. The method was immunoSEQ multiplex PCR; TCRdb's version includes in-frame clones alone and lacks a portion of them. This sample carries 490,000 or so clones, around 79% of them seen once, and the ten largest clones take roughly 12%. Sequenced sample: PBMCs. These receptors were taken from a woman aged 40-49 years in good health. Some clones in this sample may be carry-over from other donors' samples. Each CDR3 is given with its conserved first and last residue. The D gene is left open where the match is weak. Not every row has a clone size; where given, it reads once, few, many or a size class.

D gene	V gene	clone size	J gene	CDR3 DNA	CDR3 protein
-	TRBV7-9	few	TRBJ1-4	TGTGCCAGCAGCTGGGTGTCAACTAATGAAAAACTGTTTTTT	CASSWVSTNEKLFF
TRBD2	TRBV11-2	-	TRBJ2-4	TGTGCCAGCAGCTCGCCGGGACTAGCGGGAGCCAAAAACATTCAGTACTTC	CASSSPGLAGAKNIQYF
TRBD1	TRBV5-1	-	TRBJ2-4	TGCGCCAGCAGCTTGGAGGGACAGGGGGCTGAATCATGGTACTTC	CASSLEGQGAESWYF
TRBD1	TRBV5-1	-	TRBJ2-2	TGCGCCAGCAGCTTGCTCCAGGGGGCCACCGGGGAGCTGTTTTTT	CASSLLQGATGELFF
-	TRBV7-3	-	TRBJ2-1	TGTGCCAGCAGCTTGGCTGTTGGTGAGCAGTTCTTC	CASSLAVGEQFF
TRBD1	TRBV28	few	TRBJ1-5	TGTGCCAGCAGTTACGACCGGACAGGTTTCAATCAGCCCCAGCATTTT	CASSYDRTGFNQPQHF
-	TRBV2	-	TRBJ1-1	TGTGCCAGCGGTTACAGACCGAACACTGAAGCTTTCTTT	CASGYRPNTEAFF
-	TRBV7-2	-	TRBJ2-7	TGTGCCAGCAGCTCCTCCCCGGACTCCAACTCCTACGAGCAGTACTTC	CASSSSPDSNSYEQYF
-	TRBV7-9	-	TRBJ2-1	TGTGCCAGCAGCTTAGTTGGGGAAGATTGGGTCTTC	CASSLVGEDWVF
TRBD2	TRBV11-2	-	TRBJ2-3	TGTGCCAGCAGCTTAGGCCTAGCGGGAGTGGGCACAGATACGCAGTATTTT	CASSLGLAGVGTDTQYF
-	TRBV6-5	-	TRBJ1-6	TGTGCCAGCAGTGAAGAGAACGGTCGGTCACCCCTCCACTTT	CASSEENGRSPLHF
TRBD1	TRBV5-4	-	TRBJ2-7	TGTGCCAGCAAACGGGACAGGGCCTACGAGCAGTACTTC	CASKRDRAYEQYF
TRBD1	TRBV29-1	-	TRBJ2-5	TGCAGCGTCGTACAGGGGGCCAGAGAGACCCAGTACTTC	CSVVQGARETQYF
-	TRBV18	-	TRBJ2-2	TGTGCCAGCTCCAAGGAGGCGGGTGATACCGGGGAGCTGTTTTTT	CASSKEAGDTGELFF
TRBD1	TRBV5-1	-	TRBJ2-3	TGCGCCAGCAGCTTGGGATCCGGGACAGGGGTCACAGATACGCAGTATTTT	CASSLGSGTGVTDTQYF
TRBD2	TRBV6-6	-	TRBJ2-7	TGTGCCAGCAGTCCGGGACTAGCGGGAGCTTACGAGCAGTACTTC	CASSPGLAGAYEQYF
-	TRBV7-9	few	TRBJ1-3	TGTGCCAGCAGCCGGGGTCAACATCCTGGAAACACCATATATTTT	CASSRGQHPGNTIYF
TRBD1	TRBV10-2	-	TRBJ1-4	TGCGCCAGCAGTGAATCCAGGACAGGGTCTGAAAAACTGTTTTTT	CASSESRTGSEKLFF
-	TRBV7-3	-	TRBJ2-6	TGTGCCAGCACAACCCTCGGGGGATCCTCTGGGGCCAACGTCCTGACTTTC	CASTTLGGSSGANVLTF
TRBD1	TRBV28	-	TRBJ2-7	TGTGCCAGCAGTCATGGGGGGACAGGGGCCTACGAGCAGTACTTC	CASSHGGTGAYEQYF
-	TRBV4-2	-	TRBJ1-2	TGTGCCAGCAGCCCCGGAACCAGCTATGGCTACACCTTC	CASSPGTSYGYTF
-	TRBV7-2	-	TRBJ1-2	TGTGCCAGCAGCTTAGCCGGACCGAGTAACTATGGCTACACCTTC	CASSLAGPSNYGYTF
-	TRBV27	-	TRBJ2-5	TGTGCCAGCAGCATCGCCCAGTACTTC	CASSIAQYF
-	TRBV11-2	-	TRBJ2-2	TGTGCCAGCAGCTCGGTTAGGGAGAACACCGGGGAGCTGTTTTTT	CASSSVRENTGELFF
TRBD2	TRBV5-1	-	TRBJ2-5	TGCGCCAGCAGCTTGGGACTAGCGGCGGGTTGGGAGACCCAGTACTTC	CASSLGLAAGWETQYF
TRBD1	TRBV28	-	TRBJ1-3	TGTGCCAGCAGTGGGGGACAGGGGGCCGGAGGAAACACCATATATTTT	CASSGGQGAGGNTIYF
-	TRBV18	-	TRBJ1-2	TGTGCCAGCTCACCGGACAGAAACTATGGCTACACCTTC	CASSPDRNYGYTF
-	TRBV30	-	TRBJ1-3	TGTGCCTGGAGTTGGGGCGTTGGAAACACCATATATTTT	CAWSWGVGNTIYF
-	TRBV30	-	TRBJ1-1	TGTGCCTGGAGTGTACTGCCGGGGTCAGGTGAAGCTTTCTTT	CAWSVLPGSGEAFF
TRBD1	TRBV19	-	TRBJ1-1	TGTGCCAGTACCTTACAGGGGGCAACTGAAGCTTTCTTT	CASTLQGATEAFF
TRBD2	TRBV5-4	-	TRBJ2-7	TGTGCCAGCAGCTTGGCACTAGCGGGGGGCGAGCAGTACTTC	CASSLALAGGEQYF
-	TRBV5-8	-	TRBJ1-4	TGTGCCAGCAGCTTGGATGCTGAAAAACTGTTTTTT	CASSLDAEKLFF
-	TRBV6-6	-	TRBJ2-2	TGTGCCAGCACCCTGGGACAATTGAACACCGGGGAGCTGTTTTTT	CASTLGQLNTGELFF
-	TRBV6-5	-	TRBJ2-7	TGTGCCAGCAGTTACTCGCGCTCCTACGAGCAGTACTTC	CASSYSRSYEQYF
TRBD1	TRBV19	few	TRBJ1-2	TGTGCCAGTAGTCCAGACAGGGTTGGCTACACCTTC	CASSPDRVGYTF
TRBD1	TRBV27	few	TRBJ2-3	TGTGCCAGCAGTTCCCCCCGGACAGGGATAGATACGCAGTATTTT	CASSSPRTGIDTQYF
TRBD2	TRBV6-4	-	TRBJ2-1	TGTGCCAGCAGTGACGGGACTAGCGGGAGCAATGAGCAGCTCTTC	CASSDGTSGSNEQLF
TRBD2	TRBV30	-	TRBJ2-2	TGTGCCTGGAGCCGACTAGCGGGAGGTCGTGGGGAGCTGTTTTTT	CAWSRLAGGRGELFF
TRBD1	TRBV7-9	-	TRBJ2-3	TGTGCCAGCAGCTTAGCAACAGGGGACGGCACAGATACGCAGTATTTT	CASSLATGDGTDTQYF
-	TRBV2	-	TRBJ2-1	TGTGCCAGCAGGACCTACAATGAGCAGTTCTTC	CASRTYNEQFF
TRBD1	TRBV9	-	TRBJ1-2	TGTGCCAGCAGCCCCAGTGAAGGGGGCAAAGATGGCTACACCTTC	CASSPSEGGKDGYTF
-	TRBV2	-	TRBJ2-7	TGTGCCAGCAGTGAAGGCTCAATTGGGGCCTACGAGCAGTACTTC	CASSEGSIGAYEQYF
-	TRBV28	-	TRBJ1-1	TGTGCCAGCAGACGTTCGAACACTGAAGCTTTCTTT	CASRRSNTEAFF
-	TRBV9	-	TRBJ1-1	TGTGCCAGCAGCGTACTCGGAATGAACACTGAAGCTTTCTTT	CASSVLGMNTEAFF
TRBD1	TRBV19	few	TRBJ2-7	TGTGCCAGTAAAAACAGGGGGGACTACGAGCAGTACTTC	CASKNRGDYEQYF
TRBD2	TRBV7-3	-	TRBJ2-1	TGTGCCAGCAGCCCTGGGAGGGGACTAGCGAATGAGCAGTTCTTC	CASSPGRGLANEQFF
-	TRBV9	-	TRBJ2-3	TGTGCCAGCAGCGTAGTTCGGACTAGCACAGATACGCAGTATTTT	CASSVVRTSTDTQYF
-	TRBV7-2	-	TRBJ1-1	TGTGCCAGCAGCTTATCTCCCAGTGGGACTGAAGCTTTCTTT	CASSLSPSGTEAFF
-	TRBV2	-	TRBJ1-2	TGTGCCAGCAGTGAAGTTGAAGGGCACGGCTACACCTTC	CASSEVEGHGYTF
TRBD2	TRBV11-1	once	TRBJ2-1	TGTGCCAGCAGCTTCGGGGAGGGCAGGAATGAGCAGTTCTTC	CASSFGEGRNEQFF
-	TRBV28	-	TRBJ2-2	TGTGCCAGCAGTTATCCTCCTACCGGGGAGCTGTTTTTT	CASSYPPTGELFF
-	TRBV9	few	TRBJ1-4	TGTGCCAGCAGCGTAGACGGGCAGGATGAAAAACTGTTTTTT	CASSVDGQDEKLFF
TRBD1	TRBV6-1	-	TRBJ2-7	TGTGCCAGCAGTGGGGGACAGGGACCGAACGAGCAGTACTTC	CASSGGQGPNEQYF
TRBD2	TRBV28	-	TRBJ2-2	TGTGCCAGCAGTTTACTTTGGGCAACCGGGACTAGCGGGAGAACGAACACCGGGGAGCTGTTTTTT	CASSLLWATGTSGRTNTGELFF